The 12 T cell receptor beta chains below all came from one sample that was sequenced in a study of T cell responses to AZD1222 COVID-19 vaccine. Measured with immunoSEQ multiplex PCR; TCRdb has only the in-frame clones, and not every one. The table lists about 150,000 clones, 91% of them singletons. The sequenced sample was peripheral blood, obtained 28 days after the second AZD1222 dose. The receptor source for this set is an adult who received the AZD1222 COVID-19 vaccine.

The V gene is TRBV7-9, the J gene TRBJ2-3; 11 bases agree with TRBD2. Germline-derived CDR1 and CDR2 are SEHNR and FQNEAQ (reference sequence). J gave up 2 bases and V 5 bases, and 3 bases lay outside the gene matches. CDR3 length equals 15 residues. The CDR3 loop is CASSQTSGVTDTQYF. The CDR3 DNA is TGTGCCAGCAGCCAGACTAGCGGGGTCACAGATACGCAGTATTTT.

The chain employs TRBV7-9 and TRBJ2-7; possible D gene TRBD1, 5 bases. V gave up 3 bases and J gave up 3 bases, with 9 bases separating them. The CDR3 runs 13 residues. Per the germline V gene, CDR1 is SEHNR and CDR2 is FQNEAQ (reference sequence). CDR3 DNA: TGTGCCAGCAGCTTGACAGAGTTCTACGAGCAGTACTTC. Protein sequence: CASSLTEFYEQYF.

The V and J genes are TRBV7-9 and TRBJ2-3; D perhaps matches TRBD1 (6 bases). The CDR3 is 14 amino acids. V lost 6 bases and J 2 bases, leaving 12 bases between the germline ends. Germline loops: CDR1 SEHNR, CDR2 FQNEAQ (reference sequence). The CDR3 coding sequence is TGTGCCAGCAGGGAGACAGGAGACACAGATACGCAGTATTTT. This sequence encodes CASRETGDTDTQYF.

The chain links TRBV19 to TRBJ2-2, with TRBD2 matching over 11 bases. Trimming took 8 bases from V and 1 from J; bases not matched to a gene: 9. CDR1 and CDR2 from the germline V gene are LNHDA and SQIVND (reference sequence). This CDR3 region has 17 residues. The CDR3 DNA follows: TGTGCCAGTCGGGGCCTAGCGGGGGGCCTGAACACCGGGGAGCTGTTTTTT. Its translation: CASRGLAGGLNTGELFF.

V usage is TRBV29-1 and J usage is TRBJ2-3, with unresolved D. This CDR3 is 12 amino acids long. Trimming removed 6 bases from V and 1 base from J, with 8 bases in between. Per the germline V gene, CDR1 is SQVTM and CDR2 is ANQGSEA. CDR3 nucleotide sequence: TGCAGCGTCACAGAGGGCACAGATACGCAGTATTTT. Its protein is CSVTEGTDTQYF.

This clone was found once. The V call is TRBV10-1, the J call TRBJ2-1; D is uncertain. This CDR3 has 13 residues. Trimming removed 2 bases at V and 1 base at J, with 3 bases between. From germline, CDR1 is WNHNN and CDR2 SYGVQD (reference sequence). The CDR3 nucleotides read TGCGCCAGCAGTGAGGCGTCCTACAATGAGCAGTTCTTC. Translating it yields CASSEASYNEQFF.

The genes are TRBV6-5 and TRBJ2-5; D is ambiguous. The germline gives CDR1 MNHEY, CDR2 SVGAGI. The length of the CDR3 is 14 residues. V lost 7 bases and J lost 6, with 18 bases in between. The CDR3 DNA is TGTGCCAGCAATTCAAGGGCTAGGGCGAAGACCCAGTACTTC. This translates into CASNSRARAKTQYF.

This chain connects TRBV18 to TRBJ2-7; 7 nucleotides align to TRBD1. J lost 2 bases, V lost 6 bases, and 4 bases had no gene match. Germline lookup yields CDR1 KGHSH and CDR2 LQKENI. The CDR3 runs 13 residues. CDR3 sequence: CASSRGFAYEQYF. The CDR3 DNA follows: TGTGCCAGCTCCAGGGGGTTCGCCTACGAGCAGTACTTC.

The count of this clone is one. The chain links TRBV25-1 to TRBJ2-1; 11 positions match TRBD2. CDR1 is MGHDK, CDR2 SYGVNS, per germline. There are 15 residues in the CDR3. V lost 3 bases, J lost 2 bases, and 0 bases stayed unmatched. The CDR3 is CASSDSGRAYNEQFF. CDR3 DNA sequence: TGTGCCAGCAGTGATAGCGGGAGGGCCTACAATGAGCAGTTCTTC.

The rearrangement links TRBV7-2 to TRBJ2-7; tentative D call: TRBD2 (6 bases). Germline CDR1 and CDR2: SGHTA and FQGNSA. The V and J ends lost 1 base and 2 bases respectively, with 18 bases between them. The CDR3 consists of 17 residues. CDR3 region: CASSLGSAGLVTYEQYF. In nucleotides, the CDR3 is TGTGCCAGCAGCTTAGGCTCGGCGGGGCTAGTCACCTACGAGCAGTACTTC.

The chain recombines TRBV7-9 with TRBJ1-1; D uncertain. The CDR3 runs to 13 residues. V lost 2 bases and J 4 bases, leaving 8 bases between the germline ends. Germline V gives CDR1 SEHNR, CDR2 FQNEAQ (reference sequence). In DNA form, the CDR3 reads TGTGCCAGCAGCTTACTCTCTGGCACTGAAGCTTTCTTT. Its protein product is CASSLLSGTEAFF.

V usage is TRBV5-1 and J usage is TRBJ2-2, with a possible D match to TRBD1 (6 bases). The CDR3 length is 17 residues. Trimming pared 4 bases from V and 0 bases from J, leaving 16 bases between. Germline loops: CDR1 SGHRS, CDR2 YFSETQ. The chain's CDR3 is CASSLLQGSANTGELFF. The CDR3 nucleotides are TGCGCCAGCAGCCTCCTACAGGGTAGTGCGAACACCGGGGAGCTGTTTTTT.